Following are 9 T cell receptor beta chains from one sample sequenced in a study of T cells in localized non-small cell lung cancer. TCRdb's copy holds only in-frame clones and misses some; the assay was immunoSEQ multiplex PCR. The sample yields 72,000 or so clones, approximately 85% seen once. Sample: peripheral blood, taken before any cancer treatment. The receptors derive from a female donor aged 60 or older with stage I lung adenocarcinoma.

This chain links TRBV7-9 with TRBJ2-3; D gene unclear. V shed 5 bases and J shed 2 bases, with 14 bases lying between them. CDR3 size: 15 residues. CDR1 is SEHNR, CDR2 FQNEAQ, per germline (reference sequence). The CDR3 reads CASSPGSAATDTQYF. The CDR3 nucleotides are TGTGCCAGCAGCCCCGGATCTGCGGCCACAGATACGCAGTATTTT.

The chain employs TRBV18 and TRBJ2-1, with TRBD2 matching over 9 bases. Unmatched junction bases numbered 8, after V lost 2 bases and J lost 9 bases. CDR3 length: 15 amino acids. Per the germline V gene, CDR1 is KGHSH and CDR2 is LQKENI. CDR3 in DNA: TGTGCCAGCTCACCAATGGCTAGCGGGAACGGTGAGCAGTTCTTC. Residues: CASSPMASGNGEQFF.

This clone was detected a few times. This rearrangement joins TRBV27 to TRBJ1-1; D is ambiguous. Trimming cost V 6 bases and J 4 bases, with 15 bases left between them. Germline CDR1 MNHEY, CDR2 SMNVEV (reference sequence). CDR3 length equals 14 residues. The CDR3 region is CASRRPGDTTEAFF. CDR3 bases: TGTGCCAGCAGAAGACCCGGTGACACCACTGAAGCTTTCTTT.

The sample holds one count of this clone. The chain carries TRBV4-1 and TRBJ2-1, with D unresolved. The germline gives CDR1 MGHRA, CDR2 YSYEKL. The CDR3 totals 16 residues. Trimming pared 6 bases from V and 0 bases from J, leaving 15 bases between. The CDR3 is CASRARRASSYNEQFF. The CDR3 coding sequence is TGCGCCAGCAGAGCTAGAAGGGCGAGCTCCTACAATGAGCAGTTCTTC.

As concerns this clone: The junction shows a germline mismatch at one end, possibly a read error. V and J are TRBV4-2 and TRBJ2-7, with 8 bases lining up with TRBD1. CDR1 and CDR2 from the germline V gene are LGHNA and YNFKEQ. CDR3 length: 11 amino acids. CDR3 protein: CASSQGTGQHF. The DNA of the CDR3 is TGTGCCAGCAGCCAAGGGACAGGGCAGCACTTC.

This sequence joins TRBV5-5 and TRBJ1-4; D is uncertain. Germline values: CDR1 SGHKS, CDR2 YYEKEE (reference sequence). This CDR3 region has 14 residues. Trimming left V 0 bases short and J 8 bases short, with 11 bases between. CDR3 in amino acids: CASSLEWGGEKLFF. The CDR3 DNA is TGTGCCAGCAGCTTGGAATGGGGTGGCGAAAAACTGTTTTTT.

The V call is TRBV6-6, the J call TRBJ1-1; the D gene is possibly TRBD1 (5 bases). V was clipped by 6 bases and J by 3 bases, with 11 bases between them. Per the germline V gene, CDR1 is MNHNY and CDR2 is SVGAGI (reference sequence). The CDR3 covers 13 residues. The CDR3 spells CASRKGPDTEAFF. The CDR3 DNA follows: TGTGCCAGCAGAAAGGGGCCGGACACTGAAGCTTTCTTT.

This clone was detected only a few times. The rearrangement joins TRBV5-1 to TRBJ2-5; TRBD1 matches 10 bases. This CDR3 has 14 residues. V trimming: 4 bases; J trimming: 7 bases; junction bases outside the gene matches: 7. In germline, CDR1 is SGHRS, CDR2 YFSETQ. The CDR3 nucleotides read TGCGCCAGCAGCAGGGACAGGGGCTTTGGGACCCAGTACTTC. It is translated as CASSRDRGFGTQYF.

The chain links TRBV5-6 to TRBJ2-7; 7 nucleotides align to TRBD2. There are 14 residues in the CDR3. Germline loops: CDR1 SGHDT, CDR2 YYEEEE. Germline trimming cut 3 bases from V and 2 bases from J; bases unmatched to any gene: 5. The CDR3 spells CASSSARGAYEQYF. In DNA form, the CDR3 reads TGTGCCAGCAGCTCCGCCCGGGGGGCCTACGAGCAGTACTTC.